These 7 T cell receptor beta chains were sequenced from one sample in a study of T cell changes during pregnancy in multiple sclerosis. Sequencing used immunoSEQ multiplex PCR; TCRdb keeps in-frame clones, though not all of them. Here the sample spans over 30,000 clones, 75% to 95% being singletons. The specimen was CD8+ T cells from peripheral blood mononuclear cells, collected in the second trimester of pregnancy. These receptors came from a female donor in good health, enrolled as a control in a pregnancy study.

The chain recombines TRBV6-5 with TRBJ2-7; the D is unclear. Germline values: CDR1 MNHEY, CDR2 SVGAGI. With 5 bases removed from V and 0 bases from J, the gap between germline ends came to 11 bases. The CDR3 loop spans 14 amino acids. The CDR3 protein is CASSPDMSSYEQYF. CDR3 in DNA: TGTGCCAGCAGTCCCGACATGAGCTCCTACGAGCAGTACTTC.

V is TRBV5-1 and J is TRBJ1-1; no clear D gene. CDR3 size: 14 residues. CDR1 and CDR2 from the germline V gene are SGHRS and YFSETQ. V lost 0 bases and J 2 bases, leaving 8 bases between the germline ends. Here the CDR3 DNA reads TGCGCCAGCAGCTTGGAGGCGGGTAACACTGAAGCTTTCTTT. Protein product: CASSLEAGNTEAFF. Complete variable domain (other parts from reference TRBV5-1 and TRBJ1-1): KAGVTQTPRYLIKTRGQQVTLSCSPISGHRSVSWYQQTPGQGLQFLFEYFSETQRNKGNFPGRFSGRQFSNSRSEMNVSTLELGDSALYLCASSLEAGNTEAFFGQGTRLTVV.

The chain links TRBV2 to TRBJ1-3, with D possibly being TRBD1 (5 bases). Trimming removed 3 bases at V and 0 bases at J, with 12 bases between. The CDR3 is 16 residues long. Germline V lookup: CDR1 SNHLY, CDR2 FYNNEI. The CDR3 reads CASSDPGDHSGNTIYF. CDR3 DNA sequence: TGTGCCAGCAGTGATCCGGGGGACCACTCTGGAAACACCATATATTTT.

This rearrangement joins TRBV9 to TRBJ1-2, with TRBD1 matching over 9 bases. V was pared by 7 bases and J by 4 bases, with 17 bases of the junction left unmatched. CDR3 length equals 17 residues. Germline V gene data show CDR1 as SGDLS and CDR2 as YYNGEE. Here the CDR3 reads CASSHPRQGGHPYGYTF. CDR3 nucleotides: TGTGCCAGCTCCCACCCTCGACAGGGGGGCCACCCCTATGGCTACACCTTC.

The chain links TRBV27 to TRBJ1-1; D is undetermined. CDR1 is MNHEY, CDR2 SMNVEV, per germline (reference sequence). The CDR3 is made up of 11 amino acids. Between the trimmed V and J ends, which lost 6 bases and 1 base, there was a span of 3 bases. The CDR3 DNA sequence: TGTGCCAGCAGGCGGAACACTGAAGCTTTCTTT. This codes for CASRRNTEAFF.

The count of this clone is one. This chain joins TRBV29-1 and TRBJ1-1; 7 positions match TRBD1. The CDR3 runs to 11 residues. The germline CDR1 and CDR2 sequences are SQVTM and ANQGSEA. Germline trimming cut 7 bases from V and 6 bases from J; bases unmatched to any gene: 5. CDR3 DNA: TGCAGCGAGGGGGCAGGGCCTGAAGCTTTCTTT. Protein sequence: CSEGAGPEAFF.

V is TRBV4-1 and J is TRBJ2-1; D is ambiguous. V lost 0 bases and J 0 bases, leaving 6 bases between the germline ends. CDR3 length: 15 residues. Germline V gene sequence: CDR1 MGHRA, CDR2 YSYEKL. For the CDR3, the DNA is TGCGCCAGCAGCCAAGAAGCATACTCCTACAATGAGCAGTTCTTC. Its protein product is CASSQEAYSYNEQFF.